This TCR beta chain was captured in a study of OX40 agonist ivuxolimab in advanced cancers. Only in-frame clones appear in the TCRdb table, and some are missing; sequencing was by immunoSEQ multiplex PCR. Counted here are over 50,000 clones, over 80% occurring once; the ten biggest clones make up more than 20%. The junction had 7 bases not matched to a gene; V was cut back by 2 bases and J by 3 bases. CDR3 length: 16 amino acids. Germline CDR1 SGHDT, CDR2 YYEEEE. Details on this clone: The target antigen is unknown.

Overall study findings and caveats: Low clonal expansion, among the lowest seen, marked partial responders at 0.1-3.0 mg/kg. More expanded clones were seen, on average, in CD8+ T cells than in CD4+.

Systemic immunosuppression or a history of autoimmune disease excluded patients. Sequenced here: CD4+ or CD8+ T cells sorted from blood, sampled in a trial of the OX40 agonist ivuxolimab. The source of this sequence is an adult with an advanced solid tumor such as melanoma, head and neck, liver or kidney cancer. J is TRBJ2-3 and V is TRBV5-6, with 9 bases identical to TRBD2. CDR3 nucleotide sequence: TGTGCCAGCAGCTTCGCGGGGGGGCCGACGACAGATACGCAGTATTTT. Encoded protein: CASSFAGGPTTDTQYF. Based on the CDR3 plus reference TRBV5-6 and TRBJ2-3, the full variable domain is DAGVTQSPTHLIKTRGQQVTLRCSPKSGHDTVSWYQQALGQGPQFIFQYYEEEERQRGNFPDRFSGHQFPNYSSELNVNALLLGDSALYLCASSFAGGPTTDTQYFGPGTRLTVL.